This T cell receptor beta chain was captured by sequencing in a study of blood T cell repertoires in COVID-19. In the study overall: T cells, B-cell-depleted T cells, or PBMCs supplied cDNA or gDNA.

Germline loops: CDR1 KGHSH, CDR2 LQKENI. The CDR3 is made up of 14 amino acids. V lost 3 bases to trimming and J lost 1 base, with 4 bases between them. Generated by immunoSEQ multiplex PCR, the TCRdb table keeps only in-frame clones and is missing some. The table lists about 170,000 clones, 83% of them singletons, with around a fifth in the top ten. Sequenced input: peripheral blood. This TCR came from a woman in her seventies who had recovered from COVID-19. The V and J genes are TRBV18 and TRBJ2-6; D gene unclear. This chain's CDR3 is CASSPPSGANVLTF. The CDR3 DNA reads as TGTGCCAGCTCACCCCCTTCTGGGGCCAACGTCCTGACTTTC.